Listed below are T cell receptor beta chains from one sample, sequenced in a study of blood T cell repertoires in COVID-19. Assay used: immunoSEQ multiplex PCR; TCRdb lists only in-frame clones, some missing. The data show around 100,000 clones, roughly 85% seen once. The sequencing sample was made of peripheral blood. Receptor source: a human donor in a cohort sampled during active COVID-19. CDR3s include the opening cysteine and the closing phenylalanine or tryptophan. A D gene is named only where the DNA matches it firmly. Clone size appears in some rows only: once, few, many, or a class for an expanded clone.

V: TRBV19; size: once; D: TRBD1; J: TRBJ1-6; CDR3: CASNPDRASPLHF; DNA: TGTGCCAGTAACCCGGACAGGGCTTCACCCCTCCACTTT
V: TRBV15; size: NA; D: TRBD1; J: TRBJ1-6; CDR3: CATRAGGYNSPLHF; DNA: TGTGCCACCAGGGCAGGGGGTTATAATTCACCCCTCCACTTT
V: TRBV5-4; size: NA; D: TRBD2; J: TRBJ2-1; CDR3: CASSSAGGARSYNEQFF; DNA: TGTGCCAGCAGCTCGGCGGGGGGGGCGCGCTCCTACAATGAGCAGTTCTTC
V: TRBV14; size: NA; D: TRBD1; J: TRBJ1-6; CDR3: CASSQLGQGAKNSPLHF; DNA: TGTGCCAGCAGCCAACTTGGACAGGGGGCGAAGAACTCACCCCTCCACTTT
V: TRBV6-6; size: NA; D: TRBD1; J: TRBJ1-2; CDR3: CASSQIGAGGDGYTF; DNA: TGTGCCAGCAGTCAAATCGGAGCAGGGGGCGATGGCTACACCTTC
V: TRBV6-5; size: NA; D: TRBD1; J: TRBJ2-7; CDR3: CASQTGYSSYEQYF; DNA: TGTGCCAGCCAGACAGGGTACAGCTCCTACGAGCAGTACTTC
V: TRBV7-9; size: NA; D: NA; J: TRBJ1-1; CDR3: CASSLGTAEAFF; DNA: TGTGCCAGCAGCTTAGGGACAGCAGAAGCTTTCTTT
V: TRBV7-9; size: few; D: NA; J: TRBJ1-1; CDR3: CASSFDMNTEAFF; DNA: TGTGCCAGCAGCTTCGACATGAACACTGAAGCTTTCTTT
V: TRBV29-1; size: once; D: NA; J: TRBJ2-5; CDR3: CSVRSQETQYF; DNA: TGCAGCGTCCGGAGCCAAGAGACCCAGTACTTC
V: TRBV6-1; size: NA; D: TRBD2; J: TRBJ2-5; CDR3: CASSEFSGGEETQYF; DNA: TGTGCCAGCAGTGAATTCAGCGGGGGGGAGGAGACCCAGTACTTC
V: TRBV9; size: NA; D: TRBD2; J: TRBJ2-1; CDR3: CASSPSGGGTYNEQFF; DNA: TGTGCCAGCAGCCCATCGGGCGGGGGTACTTACAATGAGCAGTTCTTC
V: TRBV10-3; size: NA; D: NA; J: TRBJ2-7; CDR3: CAISESGGLAYEQYF; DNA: TGTGCCATCAGTGAGTCGGGGGGACTTGCCTACGAGCAGTACTTC
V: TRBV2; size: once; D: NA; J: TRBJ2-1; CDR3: CASSELWSSYNEQFF; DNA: TGTGCCAGCAGTGAACTCTGGAGCTCCTACAATGAGCAGTTCTTC
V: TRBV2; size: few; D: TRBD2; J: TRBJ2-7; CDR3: CASRLADSYEQYF; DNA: TGTGCCAGCAGGCTAGCGGACTCCTACGAGCAGTACTTC
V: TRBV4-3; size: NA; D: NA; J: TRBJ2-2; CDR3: CASSQEGGTGELFF; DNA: TGCGCCAGCAGCCAAGAAGGCGGCACCGGGGAGCTGTTTTTT
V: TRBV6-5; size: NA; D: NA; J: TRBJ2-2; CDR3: CASSSLLRTGELFF; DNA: TGTGCCAGCTCGTCTCTATTGCGGACCGGGGAGCTGTTTTTT
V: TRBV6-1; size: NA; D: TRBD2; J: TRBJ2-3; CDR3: CASSVEAGGPGDTQYF; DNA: TGTGCCAGCAGTGTCGAGGCGGGGGGGCCCGGAGATACGCAGTATTTT
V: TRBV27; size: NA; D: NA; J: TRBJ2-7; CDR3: CASSFLGFEQYF; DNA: TGTGCCAGCAGTTTTCTAGGATTCGAGCAGTACTTC
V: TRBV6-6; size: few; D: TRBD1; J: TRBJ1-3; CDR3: CASSRQGIGLGNTIYF; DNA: TGTGCCAGCAGTCGACAGGGAATCGGGCTCGGAAACACCATATATTTT
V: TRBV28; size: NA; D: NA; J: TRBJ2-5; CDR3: CASSFHDRETQYF; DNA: TGTGCCAGCAGTTTCCATGATCGGGAGACCCAGTACTTC
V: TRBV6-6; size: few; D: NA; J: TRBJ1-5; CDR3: CASSPSGQGINQPQHF; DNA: TGTGCCAGCAGTCCATCCGGGCAGGGGATCAATCAGCCCCAGCATTTT
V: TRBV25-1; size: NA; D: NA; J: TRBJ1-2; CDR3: CASTRQQGKNYGYTF; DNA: TGTGCCAGCACCAGGCAGCAGGGGAAAAACTATGGCTACACCTTC
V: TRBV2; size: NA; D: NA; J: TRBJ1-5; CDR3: CASSDTGNQPQHF; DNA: TGTGCCAGCAGTGATACAGGCAATCAGCCCCAGCATTTT
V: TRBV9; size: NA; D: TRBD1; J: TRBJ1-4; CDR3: CASSVTGGMDEKLFF; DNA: TGTGCCAGCAGCGTCACAGGGGGCATGGATGAAAAACTGTTTTTT
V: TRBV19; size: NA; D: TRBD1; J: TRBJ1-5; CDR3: CASSTPRQGISQPQHF; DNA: TGTGCCAGTAGTACCCCCCGACAGGGAATAAGTCAGCCCCAGCATTTT
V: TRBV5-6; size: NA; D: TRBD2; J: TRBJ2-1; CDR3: CASSFRGDNEQFF; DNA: TGTGCCAGCAGCTTCCGGGGGGACAATGAGCAGTTCTTC
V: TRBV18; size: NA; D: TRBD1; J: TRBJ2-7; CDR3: CASSPPTGQTYEQYF; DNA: TGTGCCAGCTCACCACCGACAGGGCAGACCTACGAGCAGTACTTC
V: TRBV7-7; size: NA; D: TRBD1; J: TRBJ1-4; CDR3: CASTSRDRENEKLFF; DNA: TGTGCCAGCACCTCGAGGGACAGAGAAAATGAAAAACTGTTTTTT
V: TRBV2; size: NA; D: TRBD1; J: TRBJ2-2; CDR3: CASGLTGANTGELFF; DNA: TGTGCCAGCGGCCTGACAGGGGCCAACACCGGGGAGCTGTTTTTT
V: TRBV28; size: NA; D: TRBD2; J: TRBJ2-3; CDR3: CASRSSGGVKTDTQYF; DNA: TGTGCCAGCAGGTCATCGGGGGGGGTAAAGACAGATACGCAGTATTTT
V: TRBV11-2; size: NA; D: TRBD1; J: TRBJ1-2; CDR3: CASSLDAGTGIYGYTF; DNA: TGTGCCAGCAGCTTAGATGCCGGGACAGGGATCTATGGCTACACCTTC
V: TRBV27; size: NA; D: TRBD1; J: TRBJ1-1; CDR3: CASNVYRGPNTEAFF; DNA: TGTGCCAGCAACGTATACAGGGGGCCGAACACTGAAGCTTTCTTT
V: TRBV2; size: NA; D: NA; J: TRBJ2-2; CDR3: CASSHQQESNTGELFF; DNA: TGTGCCAGCAGCCACCAACAGGAATCGAACACCGGGGAGCTGTTTTTT
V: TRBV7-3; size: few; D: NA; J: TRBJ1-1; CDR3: CASSRDNTEAFF; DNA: TGTGCCAGCAGCCGGGATAACACTGAAGCTTTCTTT